A selection of T cell receptor beta chains follows, all from one sample in a study of T cell responses to AZD1222 COVID-19 vaccine. Produced via immunoSEQ multiplex PCR; TCRdb's table is partial and in-frame only. The repertoire consists of 140,000 to 150,000 clones, with about 93% occurring once and the leading ten covering 2.5% to 3%. Sequenced here: peripheral blood, sampled on day 0 of MenACWY control vaccination. The receptor source for this set is an adult in good health. Both conserved end residues are part of each CDR3. D genes are given only for firm matches. Where a row states a size, it is once, few, many or the class of an expanded clone; other rows omit it.

TRBV28	TRBJ1-5	NA	NA	CASSPRTVAYQPQHF	TGTGCCAGCAGTCCTCGGACCGTGGCCTATCAGCCCCAGCATTTT
TRBV4-1	TRBJ2-7	TRBD2	NA	CASSLLRASGTYEQYF	TGCGCCAGCAGCCTCCTACGGGCTAGCGGGACCTACGAGCAGTACTTC
TRBV5-1	TRBJ2-2	NA	NA	CASSLYQTNTGELFF	TGCGCCAGCAGCTTGTACCAGACGAACACCGGGGAGCTGTTTTTT
TRBV4-1	TRBJ2-3	NA	once	CASSQREGGDTQYF	TGCGCCAGCAGCCAAAGGGAAGGAGGAGATACGCAGTATTTT
TRBV20-1	TRBJ2-1	TRBD1	NA	CSASPGGLGKNNEQFF	TGCAGTGCTAGTCCAGGGGGCCTCGGGAAGAACAATGAGCAGTTCTTC
TRBV6-1	TRBJ2-7	NA	NA	CASSDFGRGADYEQYF	TGTGCCAGCAGTGATTTTGGTAGGGGAGCGGACTACGAGCAGTACTTC
TRBV6-5	TRBJ1-5	NA	NA	CASNRQVDQPQHF	TGTGCCAGCAATAGACAGGTGGACCAGCCCCAGCATTTT
TRBV3-1/TRBV3-2	TRBJ1-1	NA	once	CASSQGQGNTEAFF	TGTGCCAGCAGCCAAGGCCAGGGGAACACTGAAGCTTTCTTT
TRBV13	TRBJ2-5	NA	NA	CASSLGGSSEETQYF	TGTGCCAGCAGCTTAGGCGGCTCATCAGAAGAGACCCAGTACTTC
TRBV9	TRBJ1-3	NA	NA	CASSVRPGASSGNTIYF	TGTGCCAGCAGCGTACGTCCGGGGGCGAGCTCTGGAAACACCATATATTTT
TRBV5-1	TRBJ1-1	TRBD1	NA	CASSSQITGEYTEAFF	TGCGCCAGCAGCTCCCAGATCACAGGGGAGTACACTGAAGCTTTCTTT
TRBV27	TRBJ2-7	TRBD1	once	CASSLRRQGDYEQYF	TGTGCCAGCAGTTTGCGGCGACAGGGGGACTACGAGCAGTACTTC
TRBV19	TRBJ2-2	NA	NA	CASSSSAANIVTGELFF	TGTGCCAGTAGTAGTTCAGCGGCCAACATTGTAACCGGGGAGCTGTTTTTT
TRBV11-3	TRBJ2-1	NA	NA	CASSLEVRGGEQFF	TGTGCCAGCAGCTTAGAGGTCAGGGGGGGTGAGCAGTTCTTC
TRBV5-1	TRBJ2-5	NA	NA	CASSLPGMRQETQYF	TGCGCCAGCAGCTTGCCGGGAATGAGGCAAGAGACCCAGTACTTC
TRBV6-5	TRBJ2-7	NA	NA	CASQPQAYEQYF	TGTGCCAGCCAACCTCAAGCCTACGAGCAGTACTTC
TRBV6-5	TRBJ1-4	NA	NA	CASSYSNPRWGEKLFF	TGTGCCAGCAGTTACTCGAATCCTAGGTGGGGTGAAAAACTGTTTTTT
TRBV10-3	TRBJ1-2	NA	NA	CAISDGDTVYGYTF	TGTGCCATCAGTGATGGGGACACAGTCTATGGCTACACCTTC
TRBV7-8	TRBJ1-4	NA	NA	CASSPAGTEKLFF	TGTGCCAGCAGCCCGGCCGGGACAGAAAAACTGTTTTTT
TRBV7-3	TRBJ1-1	NA	NA	CASSARRGTEAFF	TGTGCCAGCAGCGCCCGGCGCGGAACTGAAGCTTTCTTT
TRBV27	TRBJ2-1	NA	NA	CASRNGRYNEQFF	TGTGCCAGCAGAAACGGACGGTACAATGAGCAGTTCTTC
TRBV11-3	TRBJ2-2	NA	NA	CAIPPSGYTGELFF	TGTGCCATTCCTCCGTCCGGGTACACCGGGGAGCTGTTTTTT
TRBV28	TRBJ2-7	NA	NA	CASSPMGSPTYEQYF	TGTGCCAGCAGTCCCATGGGCAGTCCAACCTACGAGCAGTACTTC
TRBV11-2	TRBJ1-4	NA	NA	CASSLETRHQLFF	TGTGCCAGCAGCTTAGAAACAAGACATCAACTGTTTTTT
TRBV30	TRBJ2-3	TRBD1	NA	CAWTTRQGHTDTQYF	TGTGCCTGGACCACCCGACAGGGACACACAGATACGCAGTATTTT
TRBV28	TRBJ2-4	NA	NA	CASSFPLAKNIQYF	TGTGCCAGCAGTTTCCCCTTAGCCAAAAACATTCAGTACTTC
TRBV7-8	TRBJ2-7	NA	NA	CASSQGGREQYF	TGTGCCAGCAGCCAGGGGGGGAGAGAGCAGTACTTC
TRBV7-9	TRBJ1-2	NA	NA	CASSLFQGMGYTF	TGTGCCAGCAGCTTATTTCAGGGCATGGGCTACACCTTC
TRBV12-3/TRBV12-4	TRBJ2-2	NA	NA	CASSLGVGELFF	TGTGCCAGCAGTTTAGGGGTCGGGGAGCTGTTTTTT
TRBV6-5	TRBJ1-2	NA	NA	CASSSGTRSLYTF	TGTGCCAGCAGTTCGGGCACCCGCTCCCTATACACCTTC
TRBV5-6	TRBJ2-7	NA	NA	CASSLGRSYEQYF	TGTGCCAGCAGCTTGGGTCGCTCCTACGAGCAGTACTTC
TRBV9	TRBJ1-1	NA	NA	CASSVAGMNTEAFF	TGTGCCAGCAGCGTAGCTGGGATGAACACTGAAGCTTTCTTT
TRBV7-9	TRBJ1-3	NA	NA	CASSLLGMTGNTIYF	TGTGCCAGCAGCTTGTTAGGGATGACTGGAAACACCATATATTTT
TRBV11-2	TRBJ1-1	NA	NA	CASSLIRGGTEAFF	TGTGCCAGCAGCTTGATCAGGGGAGGCACTGAAGCTTTCTTT
TRBV7-3	TRBJ2-2	TRBD1	few	CASSPDRVNTGELFF	TGTGCCAGCAGCCCCGACAGGGTTAACACCGGGGAGCTGTTTTTT
TRBV24-1	TRBJ2-3	TRBD2	NA	CATSDWASGSGDTQYF	TGTGCCACCAGTGATTGGGCTAGCGGGAGTGGGGATACGCAGTATTTT
TRBV5-4	TRBJ2-7	TRBD2	once	CASSSGLAGSYEQYF	TGTGCCAGCAGCAGCGGACTAGCGGGGTCCTACGAGCAGTACTTC
TRBV5-5	TRBJ1-2	NA	NA	CASSSDGTIIREGYTF	TGTGCCAGCAGCTCGGACGGGACCATCATAAGGGAGGGCTACACCTTC
TRBV9	TRBJ2-3	TRBD2	NA	CASSVETSGILGTQYF	TGTGCCAGCAGCGTGGAGACTAGCGGGATTTTGGGTACGCAGTATTTT
TRBV5-1	TRBJ1-2	TRBD1	NA	CASSLGGDGYTF	TGCGCCAGCAGCTTAGGGGGCGATGGCTACACCTTC
TRBV11-2	TRBJ2-7	TRBD2	NA	CASSSTSGVSYEQYF	TGTGCCAGCAGTTCGACTAGCGGAGTTTCCTACGAGCAGTACTTC
TRBV3-1/TRBV3-2	TRBJ2-1	TRBD2	NA	CASSPTSGGGNEQFF	TGTGCCAGCAGCCCGACTAGCGGAGGGGGAAATGAGCAGTTCTTC
TRBV13	TRBJ1-2	NA	NA	CASSSNPLDLHYGYTF	TGTGCCAGCAGCTCAAACCCATTGGACCTTCACTATGGCTACACCTTC
TRBV6-5	TRBJ2-2	NA	NA	CATRASDTGELFF	TGTGCCACCAGGGCCAGCGACACCGGGGAGCTGTTTTTT
TRBV5-4	TRBJ1-6	NA	NA	CASSLSGTGNSPLHF	TGTGCCAGCAGCTTGTCTGGTACGGGGAATTCACCCCTCCACTTT
TRBV19	TRBJ1-1	NA	NA	CASSIEPENTEAFF	TGTGCCAGTAGTATAGAACCGGAGAACACTGAAGCTTTCTTT